The 26 T cell receptor beta chains presented below share a single source sample, sequenced in a study of blood T cell repertoires in COVID-19. Assay used: immunoSEQ multiplex PCR; TCRdb lists only in-frame clones, some missing. Of 110,000 or so clones listed, 81% were seen once; the top ten hold roughly 1.6%. Material: peripheral blood. These receptor sequences come from a man aged 50-60 years with acute or convalescent COVID-19.

The chain couples TRBV5-4 to TRBJ1-2; weak D call: TRBD1 (6 bases). The length of the CDR3 is 15 residues. Trimming shortened V by 0 bases and J by 4 bases, and 13 bases separated the two germline ends. Germline-derived CDR1 and CDR2 are SGHNT and YYREEE (reference sequence). The DNA for the CDR3 is TGTGCCAGCAGCTTGGATGGGACATCGGGCTATGGCTACACCTTC. Translation: CASSLDGTSGYGYTF.

The gene calls are TRBV19 and TRBJ1-2, with 9 nucleotides matching TRBD1. Looked up from germline, CDR1 is LNHDA and CDR2 is SQIVND (reference sequence). Unmatched junction bases numbered 8, after V lost 6 bases and J lost 3 bases. There are 15 residues in the CDR3. CDR3 region: CASRPTGGRYYGYTF. The CDR3 DNA is TGTGCCAGTAGACCTACAGGGGGCCGGTACTATGGCTACACCTTC.

This clone was seen once. V is TRBV9 and J is TRBJ2-3; 9 bases fit TRBD1. The CDR3 has 15 amino acids. V shed 0 bases, J shed 5 bases, and the junction held 4 bases outside the gene matches. Germline CDR1 reads SGDLS; CDR2 reads YYNGEE. The CDR3 reads CASSVGGQGRDTQYF. The CDR3 region has the DNA TGTGCCAGCAGCGTAGGGGGACAGGGTAGAGATACGCAGTATTTT.

CDR3 residues: CASSQQGSYGYTF. In nucleotides, the CDR3 is TGTGCCAGCAGCCAACAGGGTTCCTATGGCTACACCTTC. This sequence joins TRBV3-1 (or the pseudogene TRBV3-2) and TRBJ1-2; D might be TRBD1 (5 bases). CDR1 is LGHDT, CDR2 YNNKEL, per germline (reference sequence). The V gene lost 2 bases and the J gene lost 4 bases, with 8 bases spanning the gap. The CDR3 runs to 13 residues.

The chain carries TRBV19 and TRBJ2-5; 8 nucleotides align to TRBD1. Trimming took 4 bases from V and 2 from J; bases not matched to a gene: 9. The germline V gene encodes CDR1 LNHDA and CDR2 SQIVND (reference sequence). This CDR3 contains 16 residues. DNA of the CDR3: TGTGCCAGTAGTAGATTGACAGGGGCCTCACAAGAGACCCAGTACTTC. It translates to CASSRLTGASQETQYF.

The genes are TRBV6-5 and TRBJ1-2, with D unresolved. Looked up from germline, CDR1 is MNHEY and CDR2 is SVGAGI. The length of the CDR3 is 14 residues. V lost 6 bases to trimming and J lost 3 bases, with 14 bases between them. CDR3 in DNA: TGTGCCAGCAGGCCCAGGTTGTTGGACTATGGCTACACCTTC. This sequence encodes CASRPRLLDYGYTF.

There are a few counts of this clone. The V call is TRBV2, the J call TRBJ1-5, with a possible D match to TRBD1 (5 bases). The germline V gene encodes CDR1 SNHLY and CDR2 FYNNEI. V lost 7 bases, J lost 0 bases, and 16 bases lay in between. CDR3 size: 16 residues. CDR3 region: CASTQGFDYSNQPQHF. As DNA, the CDR3 is TGTGCCAGCACGCAGGGCTTCGATTATAGCAATCAGCCCCAGCATTTT.

This clone has only one observation. The chain is built from TRBV19 and TRBJ1-4; 8 nucleotides agree with TRBD1. With V trimmed by 5 bases and J by 7 bases, 6 bases remained unmatched. CDR3 length: 14 residues. The germline CDR1 and CDR2 sequences are LNHDA and SQIVND (reference sequence). CDR3 in amino acids: CASSPGQGGEKLFF. The CDR3 DNA reads as TGTGCCAGTAGTCCTGGACAGGGCGGTGAAAAACTGTTTTTT. The full variable domain, in which reference TRBV19 and TRBJ1-4 provide the parts outside the CDR3, is DGGITQSPKYLFRKEGQNVTLSCEQNLNHDAMYWYRQDPGQGLRLIYYSQIVNDFQKGDIAEGYSVSREKKESFPLTVTSAQKNPTAFYLCASSPGQGGEKLFFGSGTQLSVL.

This clone has more than one count but fewer than ten. The V call is TRBV30, the J call TRBJ1-5; the D is unclear. Trimming stripped 0 bases from V and 6 bases from J, with 9 bases between. The CDR3 has 13 residues. The germline V gene has CDR1 GTSNPN and CDR2 SVGIG (reference sequence). CDR3 nucleotides: TGTGCCTGGAGTGTACGGGAGGGTCAGCCCCAGCATTTT. This translates into CAWSVREGQPQHF.

The chain couples TRBV10-3 to TRBJ1-1, with TRBD1 matching over 8 bases. After removal of 11 bases from V and 0 bases from J, the junction contained 5 bases not matched to a gene. The CDR3 length is 13 residues. CDR1 and CDR2 (germline): ENHRY, SYGVKD. CDR3 nucleotides: TGTGCCGTCGGACAGGGCATGAACACTGAAGCTTTCTTT. It specifies CAVGQGMNTEAFF.

The genes are TRBV20-1 and TRBJ2-7; 7 bases match TRBD1. Germline loops: CDR1 DFQATT, CDR2 SNEGSKA (reference sequence). The CDR3 is made up of 13 amino acids. V shed 3 bases and J 3 bases; nucleotides not matched to a gene: 5. The CDR3 DNA reads TGCAGTGCTAGTGGACAGGCCAACTACGAGCAGTACTTC. Translation: CSASGQANYEQYF.

The CDR3 loop is CASSMRRGIYNEQFF. CDR3 nucleotides: TGTGCCAGTAGTATGCGGCGGGGAATATACAATGAGCAGTTCTTC. V is TRBV19 and J is TRBJ2-1, with D perhaps matching TRBD2 (6 bases). V lost 3 bases and J lost 4, with 13 bases in between. Germline V CDR1 and CDR2: LNHDA, SQIVND (reference sequence). The CDR3 is 15 residues long. The full variable domain, with the rest looked up from reference TRBV19 and TRBJ2-1, is DGGITQSPKYLFRKEGQNVTLSCEQNLNHDAMYWYRQDPGQGLRLIYYSQIVNDFQKGDIAEGYSVSREKKESFPLTVTSAQKNPTAFYLCASSMRRGIYNEQFFGPGTRLTVL.

The rearrangement links TRBV5-1 to TRBJ2-3; the match to TRBD1 covers 9 bases. V dropped 3 bases and J dropped 5; count of bases not matched to a gene: 7. This CDR3 contains 15 residues. Germline CDR1 and CDR2: SGHRS and YFSETQ. CDR3 DNA: TGCGCCAGCAGCTACCTGACAGGGGGAGGAGATACGCAGTATTTT. This gives the protein CASSYLTGGGDTQYF.

This clone was detected once. The V and J genes are TRBV11-1 and TRBJ1-1; a possible D gene is TRBD1 (5 bases). CDR1 and CDR2 from the germline V gene are SGHAT and FQDESV (reference sequence). CDR3 length: 12 residues. Between the trimmed V and J ends, which lost 5 bases and 1 base, there was a span of 5 bases. CDR3 residues: CASSRGNTEAFF. The CDR3, as DNA: TGTGCCAGCAGCAGGGGGAACACTGAAGCTTTCTTT.

The gene calls are TRBV7-9 and TRBJ1-4; D might be TRBD1 (6 bases). The CDR3 loop spans 16 amino acids. Trimming removed 2 bases from V and 6 bases from J, with 16 bases in between. Germline V gene data show CDR1 as SEHNR and CDR2 as FQNEAQ (reference sequence). CDR3: CASSLNLGGVHEKLFF. CDR3 in DNA: TGTGCCAGCAGCTTAAACTTAGGGGGGGTTCATGAAAAACTGTTTTTT.

CDR3 coding DNA: TGTGCCAGCAGCTCGCAGATCGGGTCCAATGAGCAGTTCTTC. Translation gives CASSSQIGSNEQFF. The rearrangement uses TRBV11-3 and TRBJ2-1; D call uncertain. CDR3 length: 14 amino acids. V was shortened by 4 bases and J by 6 bases, with 13 bases between the two germline ends. Germline V CDR1 and CDR2: SGHNT, YENEEA.

V gene TRBV28 combines with J gene TRBJ2-3; the match to TRBD1 covers 11 bases. The CDR3 runs 14 residues. The V gene's germline CDR1 is MDHEN and CDR2 SYDVKM. V was pared by 8 bases and J by 6 bases, with 7 bases of the junction left unmatched. DNA for the CDR3: TGTGCCAGCCTTGGGACAGGGGGTTTTGATACGCAGTATTTT. Translation: CASLGTGGFDTQYF. The variable domain in full, with the rest retrieved from reference TRBV28 and TRBJ2-3, is DVKVTQSSRYLVKRTGEKVFLECVQDMDHENMFWYRQDPGLGLRLIYFSYDVKMKEKGDIPEGYSVSREKKERFSLILESASTNQTSMYLCASLGTGGFDTQYFGPGTRLTVL.

This chain links TRBV24-1 with TRBJ1-2, with D unresolved. Between the trimmed V and J ends, which lost 3 bases and 4 bases, there was a span of 11 bases. There are 14 residues in the CDR3. The germline gives CDR1 KGHDR, CDR2 SFDVKD. The DNA for the CDR3 is TGTGCCACCAGTGATACGACGGGGATCTATGGCTACACCTTC. This codes for CATSDTTGIYGYTF.

This CDR3 is CASSLMGDRAHEQYV. The CDR3 DNA reads as TGCGCCAGCAGCTTGATGGGGGACAGGGCCCACGAGCAGTACGTC. The chain uses TRBV5-1 and TRBJ2-7; 9 bases match TRBD1. V lost 1 base and J lost 5; bases outside the gene matches: 7. CDR3 length: 15 residues. Looked up from germline, CDR1 is SGHRS and CDR2 is YFSETQ.

The gene calls are TRBV5-4 and TRBJ1-2, with TRBD1 matching over 10 bases. Germline-derived CDR1 and CDR2 are SGHNT and YYREEE (reference sequence). The V and J ends lost 0 bases and 8 bases, in that order; junction bases with no gene match: 10. CDR3 length equals 16 residues. The CDR3 region has the DNA TGTGCCAGCAGCTTGGACGGGACAGGGGACGTTGACGGCTACACCTTC. This encodes CASSLDGTGDVDGYTF. Supplemented by reference TRBV5-4 and TRBJ1-2, the full variable domain reads ETGVTQSPTHLIKTRGQQVTLRCSSQSGHNTVSWYQQALGQGPQFIFQYYREEENGRGNFPPRFSGLQFPNYSSELNVNALELDDSALYLCASSLDGTGDVDGYTFGSGTRLTVV.

This chain links TRBV27 with TRBJ1-4, with a tentative D call TRBD1 (6 bases). V lost 5 bases and J 7 bases, leaving 20 bases between the germline ends. Germline CDR1 MNHEY, CDR2 SMNVEV (reference sequence). The CDR3 covers 16 residues. CDR3: CASSPGTTDTPEKLFF. CDR3 DNA sequence: TGTGCCAGCAGTCCCGGGACAACGGATACCCCTGAAAAACTGTTTTTT.

The chain joins TRBV29-1 to TRBJ2-3; possibly TRBD2 for D (5 bases). Germline loops: CDR1 SQVTM, CDR2 ANQGSEA. V lost 4 bases, J lost 4 bases, and 15 bases lay in between. The CDR3 extends over 14 amino acids. CDR3: CSVVWAGGADTQYF. In nucleotides, the CDR3 is TGCAGCGTTGTCTGGGCCGGAGGTGCAGATACGCAGTATTTT.

The V and J genes are TRBV5-1 and TRBJ2-7, with D hard to call. With 0 bases removed from V and 6 bases from J, the gap between germline ends came to 7 bases. The CDR3 runs 12 residues. Germline lookup yields CDR1 SGHRS and CDR2 YFSETQ. The CDR3 DNA reads TGCGCCAGCAGCTTGGAGCTCGGCGAGCAGTACTTC. It is translated as CASSLELGEQYF.

CDR3 DNA: TGTGCCAGCAGGCCGGGACAGAAATGGAATCAGCCCCAGCATTTT. Translating it yields CASRPGQKWNQPQHF. The V and J genes are TRBV6-5 and TRBJ1-5, with 7 bases identical to TRBD1. This CDR3 comprises 15 residues. V shed 6 bases and J 4 bases; nucleotides not matched to a gene: 9. Germline assignment: CDR1 MNHEY and CDR2 SVGAGI.

The chain joins TRBV3-1 (or the pseudogene TRBV3-2) to TRBJ2-2, with no clear D. The CDR3 covers 14 residues. Trimming left V 3 bases short and J 6 bases short, with 11 bases between. Germline CDR1 LGHDT, CDR2 YNNKEL (reference sequence). The CDR3 DNA is TGTGCCAGCAGCCACCGTTCCCTATCCGGGGAGCTGTTTTTT. Protein: CASSHRSLSGELFF.

This rearrangement joins TRBV2 to TRBJ1-5, with 7 bases lining up with TRBD1. The V segment lost 7 bases and the J segment 0 bases; nucleotides outside the gene matches: 6. This CDR3 has 15 amino acids. CDR1 SNHLY and CDR2 FYNNEI come from the germline V gene. CDR3 in DNA: TGTGCCAGCACTCGACAGGGCGTTAGCAATCAGCCCCAGCATTTT. Translating it yields CASTRQGVSNQPQHF.